Following are 17 T cell receptor beta chains from one sample sequenced in a study of cytomegalovirus exposure and HLA in healthy donors. The method was immunoSEQ multiplex PCR; TCRdb's version includes in-frame clones alone and lacks a portion of them. The data contain about 64,000 clones, roughly 94% of them singletons. Sequenced: PBMCs. These TCRs come from a woman aged 18-35 years in good health and CMV-seropositive.

The chain is built from TRBV5-1 and TRBJ2-7; weak D call: TRBD1 (6 bases). The CDR3 has 14 residues. CDR1 and CDR2 (germline): SGHRS, YFSETQ. V lost 4 bases and J 5 bases, leaving 16 bases between the germline ends. CDR3 sequence: CASSQGWEVHEQYF. The CDR3 DNA reads TGCGCCAGCAGCCAGGGGTGGGAAGTCCACGAGCAGTACTTC.

The chain carries TRBV18 and TRBJ2-1; TRBD2 matches 11 bases. CDR3 length equals 16 residues. Trimming took 3 bases from V and 10 from J; bases not matched to a gene: 11. Germline loops: CDR1 KGHSH, CDR2 LQKENI. The DNA of the CDR3 is TGTGCCAGCTCACCCCGGGGTAGCGGGGGGGCCTCGGAGCAGTTCTTC. Translation gives CASSPRGSGGASEQFF.

The rearrangement links TRBV12-5 to TRBJ2-1; 10 nucleotides line up with TRBD2. Trimming took 2 bases from V and 8 from J; bases not matched to a gene: 12. CDR1 is LGHNT and CDR2 is FRNRAP in the germline V gene. The CDR3 sequence is 17 residues long. Here the CDR3 reads CASGLIPSGRSFDEQFF. The CDR3 bases are TGTGCTAGTGGTTTGATCCCTAGCGGGAGATCCTTCGATGAGCAGTTCTTC.

CDR3: CATSRDPLGVSGNTIYF. CDR3 coding DNA: TGTGCCACCAGCAGAGATCCATTGGGAGTCTCTGGAAACACCATATATTTT. This chain joins TRBV15 and TRBJ1-3; D is ambiguous. The length of the CDR3 is 17 residues. V lost 0 bases and J 0 bases, leaving 12 bases between the germline ends. The V gene's germline CDR1 is LNHNV and CDR2 YYDKDF (reference sequence).

This clone was found once. This chain joins TRBV5-4 and TRBJ2-1; a weak D match, TRBD1 (6 bases). Trimming stripped 0 bases from V and 10 bases from J, with 20 bases between. Germline-derived CDR1 and CDR2 are SGHNT and YYREEE (reference sequence). This CDR3 has 16 residues. CDR3 coding DNA: TGTGCCAGCAGCTTGGTTGGCAGGGGCGTCGTGTGGGAGCAGTTCTTC. Protein: CASSLVGRGVVWEQFF.

V gene TRBV10-3 combines with J gene TRBJ1-1, with D uncertain. The CDR3 spans 14 residues. Germline lookup yields CDR1 ENHRY and CDR2 SYGVKD. The V end was cut by 3 bases, the J end by 3 bases, with 11 bases between. The CDR3 is CAISERGKDTEAFF. DNA for the CDR3: TGTGCCATCAGTGAACGAGGGAAGGACACTGAAGCTTTCTTT.

This rearrangement joins TRBV7-2 to TRBJ1-6; D might be TRBD1 (5 bases). Trimming pared 4 bases from V and 5 bases from J, leaving 18 bases between. Germline CDR1 SGHTA, CDR2 FQGNSA. The CDR3 length is 17 residues. DNA for the CDR3: TGTGCCAGCAGCTCGGAATCTAGGGGTTTTCATAATTCACCCCTCCACTTT. This gives the protein CASSSESRGFHNSPLHF.

This clone was seen only once. DNA for the CDR3: TGTGCCAGCAGCAAGCTTTGGTGGGACAGGGTCTACAATGAGCAGTTCTTC. Translating gives CASSKLWWDRVYNEQFF. The chain joins TRBV21-1 to TRBJ2-1; no DNA check was done on the table's D call, TRBD1. TRBV21-1 is termed a pseudogene. The CDR3 loop spans 17 amino acids.

The chain recombines TRBV6-5 with TRBJ2-1; perhaps TRBD1 as D (6 bases). Trimming cost V 4 bases and J 3 bases, with 10 bases left between them. CDR3 length: 14 amino acids. Germline V CDR1 and CDR2: MNHEY, SVGAGI. In DNA form, the CDR3 reads TGTGCCAGCAGTTCAGGGGCTCTCTACAATGAGCAGTTCTTC. Translated: CASSSGALYNEQFF.

The chain joins TRBV7-3 to TRBJ2-3, with D perhaps TRBD2 (7 bases). The CDR3 length is 15 residues. CDR1 SGHTA and CDR2 FQGTGA come from the germline V gene. Trimming took off 3 bases at V and 2 bases at J, with 12 bases between the two ends. DNA for the CDR3: TGTGCCAGCAGCTTTGTGGGGGGGCCCACAGATACGCAGTATTTT. It translates to CASSFVGGPTDTQYF.

The chain combines TRBV14 with TRBJ2-7; D gene uncertain. V gave up 1 base and J gave up 7 bases, with 8 bases separating them. Per the germline V gene, CDR1 is SGHDN and CDR2 is FVKESK. The CDR3 is made up of 12 amino acids. The CDR3 DNA follows: TGTGCCAGCAGCCAAGGCGTCGCTGAGCAGTACTTC. Translated: CASSQGVAEQYF.

The rearrangement uses TRBV14 and TRBJ2-2; 12 bases are a match to TRBD2. The germline CDR1 and CDR2 sequences are SGHDN and FVKESK. V lost 3 bases to trimming and J lost 7 bases; unmatched junction nucleotides: 15. The CDR3 contains 19 residues. CDR3: CASSHRTSGTGYNGGELFF. The CDR3 bases are TGTGCCAGCAGCCATCGGACTAGCGGGACGGGATACAACGGCGGGGAGCTGTTTTTT.

This clone was counted a single time. The V and J genes are TRBV5-4 and TRBJ2-1; 9 bases line up with TRBD1. J lost 0 bases, V lost 6 bases, and 16 bases had no gene match. CDR1 is SGHNT and CDR2 is YYREEE in the germline V gene (reference sequence). The CDR3 runs 19 residues. The CDR3 loop reads CASTETGTGTFFSYNEQFF. The CDR3 bases are TGTGCCAGCACCGAAACCGGGACAGGGACTTTTTTCTCCTACAATGAGCAGTTCTTC.

The genes are TRBV6-5 and TRBJ2-5; TRBD2 agrees at 11 bases. The CDR3 is 13 amino acids. V gave up 7 bases and J gave up 4 bases; unmatched junction bases: 2. Germline V gene sequence: CDR1 MNHEY, CDR2 SVGAGI. CDR3 amino acids: CASITSGGETQYF. CDR3 DNA: TGTGCCAGCATTACTAGCGGGGGAGAGACCCAGTACTTC.

The CDR3 protein is CASRDRGRVNTEAFF. As DNA, the CDR3 is TGTGCCAGCCGGGACAGGGGGCGTGTGAACACTGAAGCTTTCTTT. This chain connects TRBV27 to TRBJ1-1; 12 positions agree with TRBD1. This CDR3 comprises 15 residues. CDR1 is MNHEY, CDR2 SMNVEV, per germline (reference sequence). V trimming: 8 bases; J trimming: 0 bases; junction bases outside the gene matches: 4.

Comment on this clone: An end of the junction does not agree with germline; a read error may underlie this. The chain uses TRBV28 and TRBJ1-1, with a tentative D call TRBD1 (6 bases). The CDR3 spans 13 residues. From germline, CDR1 is MDHEN and CDR2 SYDVKM. Written as DNA, the CDR3 is TGTGCCAGCAGTTTATCCTCTAACAGGGCCTACCCCTTT. Its protein is CASSLSSNRAYPF.

The table lists this clone with a count of one. The V and J genes are TRBV5-5 and TRBJ2-1; 10 bases line up with TRBD2. The CDR3 runs to 16 residues. Germline lookup yields CDR1 SGHKS and CDR2 YYEKEE (reference sequence). V shed 0 bases, J shed 7 bases, and the junction held 7 bases outside the gene matches. CDR3 in DNA: TGTGCCAGCAGCTTGGCCGTAGCGGGGGGTTTGAATGAGCAGTTCTTC. Protein sequence: CASSLAVAGGLNEQFF.